This note documents a single TCR beta chain sequence. Per the study methods: Amplification with reference gene primers provided the estimates of nucleated cell counts. This table comes from immunoSEQ multiplex PCR, and its TCRdb copy is limited to in-frame clones, with some not included. The V and J calls and the clone size are those of that table, but D and trimming were determined from the DNA. The sample consists of 250,000 to 300,000 clones, roughly 86% of them appearing once. The sample comes from a study of blood T cell repertoires in COVID-19. Overall study: From the United States, Italy and Spain came samples of acute and convalescent COVID-19. PBMCs, B-cell-depleted T cells, or T cells were the source of the cDNA or gDNA that made up the material.

Trimming pared 2 bases from V and 5 bases from J, leaving 6 bases between. CDR3 length: 13 residues. From germline, CDR1 is MNHEY and CDR2 SMNVEV (reference sequence). The rearrangement joins TRBV27 to TRBJ2-2; perhaps TRBD1 as D (5 bases). This sequence originates from a woman aged 25 to 45 with COVID-19, enrolled during active disease. Sample: peripheral blood. The CDR3 nucleotides read TGTGCCAGCAGTTTAAAGGGGACCGGGGAGCTGTTTTTT. Its protein product is CASSLKGTGELFF.